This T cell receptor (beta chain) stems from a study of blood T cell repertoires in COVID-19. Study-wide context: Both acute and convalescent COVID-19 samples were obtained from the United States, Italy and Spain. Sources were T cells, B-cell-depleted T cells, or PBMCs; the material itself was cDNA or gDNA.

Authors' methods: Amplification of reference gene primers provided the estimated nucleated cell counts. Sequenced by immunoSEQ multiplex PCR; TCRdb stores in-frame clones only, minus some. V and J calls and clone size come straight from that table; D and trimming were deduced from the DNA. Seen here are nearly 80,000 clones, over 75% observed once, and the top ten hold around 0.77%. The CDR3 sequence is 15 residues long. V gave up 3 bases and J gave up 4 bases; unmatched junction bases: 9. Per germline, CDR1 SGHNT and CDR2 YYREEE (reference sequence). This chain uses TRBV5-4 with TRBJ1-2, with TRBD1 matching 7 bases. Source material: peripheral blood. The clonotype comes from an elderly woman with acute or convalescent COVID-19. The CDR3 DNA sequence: TGTGCCAGCAGCTCCACAGGGGCCGAGGGCTATGGCTACACCTTC. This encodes CASSSTGAEGYGYTF.